Listed here are 17 T cell receptor beta chains from one sample, sequenced in a study of vaccination and CD4 T cells after COVID-19. Sequencing of cultured CD4+ T cell DNA used the Oncomine TCR Beta short-read assay. TCRdb processed the PCR reads anew with MiXCR; each CDR3 protein has one entry. The repertoire holds about 14,000 distinct CDR3 sequences, with around a third as singletons. Sample treatment: approximately 11-day PBMC culture with coronavirus spike peptide pools or control peptides (ViraFEST assay). These receptors have no known antigen. The sample was CD4+ T cells from blood, cultured in vitro, taken after SARS-CoV-2 vaccination. These receptors came from a human donor who had recovered from COVID-19.

There are a few counts of this clonotype. The chain recombines TRBV7-6 with TRBJ2-3; 7 nucleotides line up with TRBD2. Losses at the gene ends were 3 bases for V and 3 bases for J; bases not matched to a gene: 3. The CDR3 covers 14 residues. CDR1 and CDR2 from the germline V gene are SGHVS and FNYEAQ. CDR3: CASSLRTRTDTQYF. DNA of the CDR3: TGTGCCAGCAGCTTGCGGACTAGGACAGATACGCAGTATTTT. Full variable domain (missing parts from reference TRBV7-6 and TRBJ2-3): GAGVSQSPRYKVTKRGQDVALRCDPISGHVSLYWYRQALGQGPEFLTYFNYEAQQDKSGLPNDRFSAERPEGSISTLTIQRTEQRDSAMYRCASSLRTRTDTQYFGPGTRLTVL.

The chain combines TRBV7-2 with TRBJ2-5; D possibly corresponds to TRBD2 (5 bases). In germline, CDR1 is SGHTA, CDR2 FQGNSA. V lost 0 bases and J lost 5, with 13 bases in between. The CDR3 contains 15 residues. Here the CDR3 DNA reads TGTGCCAGCAGCTTAGCGGGAGAATTGGGTGAGACCCAGTACTTC. It translates to CASSLAGELGETQYF. The full variable domain, completed using reference TRBV7-2 and TRBJ2-5, is GAGVSQSPSNKVTEKGKDVELRCDPISGHTALYWYRQSLGQGLEFLIYFQGNSAPDKSGLPSDRFSAERTGGSVSTLTIQRTQQEDSAVYLCASSLAGELGETQYFGPGTRLLVL.

The genes are TRBV6-2 or TRBV6-3 and TRBJ1-5; D is unresolved. The germline V gene has CDR1 MNHEY and CDR2 SVGEGT. Trimming removed 9 bases from V and 3 bases from J, with 12 bases in between. This CDR3 spans 13 amino acids. The DNA of the CDR3 is TGTGCCAGTTCGCCGAGGGTCAATCAGCCCCAGCATTTT. Translating it yields CASSPRVNQPQHF.

This clonotype was found a few times. V and J are TRBV6-1 and TRBJ2-1, with unresolved D. CDR3 length equals 14 residues. The germline V gene has CDR1 MNHNS and CDR2 SASEGT. Trimming removed 7 bases at V and 2 bases at J, with 12 bases between. Here the CDR3 reads CASNTTPTYNEQFF. In DNA, the CDR3 is TGTGCCAGCAATACGACGCCGACCTACAATGAGCAGTTCTTC.

This chain connects TRBV19 to TRBJ2-3, with 12 bases that match TRBD2. The CDR3 runs to 16 residues. Germline V lookup: CDR1 LNHDA, CDR2 SQIVND (reference sequence). Losses at the gene ends were 4 bases for V and 2 bases for J; bases not matched to a gene: 4. CDR3 sequence (DNA): TGTGCCAGTAGTAACGGACTAGCGGGAAACACAGATACGCAGTATTTT. Translated, it gives CASSNGLAGNTDTQYF. Full variable domain (outside the CDR3, taken from reference TRBV19 and TRBJ2-3): DGGITQSPKYLFRKEGQNVTLSCEQNLNHDAMYWYRQDPGQGLRLIYYSQIVNDFQKGDIAEGYSVSREKKESFPLTVTSAQKNPTAFYLCASSNGLAGNTDTQYFGPGTRLTVL.

In the case of this clonotype: As the CDR3 is not closed by the conserved phenylalanine or tryptophan, this likely results from a read error. The gene calls are TRBV5-6 and TRBJ1-5; a weak D match, TRBD1 (5 bases). Germline values: CDR1 SGHDT, CDR2 YYEEEE. The CDR3 runs 14 residues. Between the trimmed V and J ends, which lost 3 bases and 7 bases, there was a span of 14 bases. The CDR3 loop reads CASSSQGVMQPQHL. The CDR3 coding sequence is TGTGCCAGCAGCTCCCAGGGTGTTATGCAGCCCCAGCATTTG.

The J gene is TRBJ2-1, the V gene TRBV20-1; the D gene is possibly TRBD1 (5 bases). V was clipped by 0 bases and J by 3 bases, with 18 bases between them. CDR1 DFQATT and CDR2 SNEGSKA come from the germline V gene (reference sequence). The CDR3 extends over 17 amino acids. The CDR3 region is CSAREGKDSRFYNEQFF. CDR3 sequence (DNA): TGCAGTGCTAGAGAGGGAAAAGACAGTCGCTTCTACAATGAGCAGTTCTTC.

Written as DNA, the CDR3 is TGTGCCAGCAGTCCTGCGACTGAGGTGGGCACTGAAGCTTTCTTT. Protein sequence: CASSPATEVGTEAFF. The chain combines TRBV6-1 with TRBJ1-1; D unclear. V lost 5 bases to trimming and J lost 4 bases, with 17 bases between them. The CDR3 runs to 15 residues. The V gene's germline CDR1 is MNHNS and CDR2 SASEGT.

This chain links TRBV15 with TRBJ1-2; D remains ambiguous. This CDR3 is 16 amino acids long. CDR1 LNHNV and CDR2 YYDKDF come from the germline V gene (reference sequence). V was shortened by 2 bases and J by 6 bases, with 19 bases between the two germline ends. The CDR3: CATSRSREGPGDGYTF. The CDR3 region has the DNA TGTGCCACCAGCAGATCGAGGGAAGGTCCCGGGGATGGCTACACCTTC.

This clonotype was seen a handful of times. The genes are TRBV7-2 and TRBJ2-7; 15 bases map to TRBD2. Germline V gene data show CDR1 as SGHTA and CDR2 as FQGNSA. There are 15 residues in the CDR3. After removal of 5 bases from V and 4 bases from J, the junction contained 3 bases not matched to a gene. The CDR3 is CASSQGLAGGYEQYF. The CDR3, as DNA: TGTGCCAGCAGCCAAGGACTAGCGGGAGGGTACGAGCAGTACTTC.

This clonotype was observed once. The chain uses TRBV11-2 and TRBJ2-2, with D possibly TRBD2 on 6 matching bases. The ends were cut back, 3 bases at V and 6 bases at J, with 11 bases in the middle. The germline V gene has CDR1 SGHAT and CDR2 FQNNGV. The CDR3 extends over 14 amino acids. DNA for the CDR3: TGTGCCAGCAGCTTGGGGCGGAGGGCCGGGGAGCTGTTTTTT. This translates into CASSLGRRAGELFF. Full variable domain (missing parts from reference TRBV11-2 and TRBJ2-2): EAGVAQSPRYKIIEKRQSVAFWCNPISGHATLYWYQQILGQGPKLLIQFQNNGVVDDSQLPKDRFSAERLKGVDSTLKIQPAKLEDSAVYLCASSLGRRAGELFFGEGSRLTVL.

This clonotype was seen more than once but under ten times. V usage is TRBV10-3 and J usage is TRBJ2-5, with D hard to call. V lost 1 base and J 2 bases, leaving 8 bases between the germline ends. The V gene's germline CDR1 is ENHRY and CDR2 SYGVKD. This CDR3 spans 14 amino acids. The chain's CDR3 is CAISEFGIQETQYF. CDR3 sequence (DNA): TGTGCCATCAGTGAGTTCGGTATACAAGAGACCCAGTACTTC.

V gene TRBV6-1 combines with J gene TRBJ2-6; D ambiguous. V was clipped by 6 bases and J by 0 bases, with 15 bases between them. CDR1 is MNHNS and CDR2 is SASEGT in the germline V gene. This CDR3 is 17 amino acids long. This CDR3 is CASRDPTFSSGANVLTF. In DNA, the CDR3 is TGTGCCAGCAGGGACCCGACTTTCAGCTCTGGGGCCAACGTCCTGACTTTC.

The chain is built from TRBV19 and TRBJ2-3; 14 bases agree with TRBD2. Germline CDR1 is LNHDA and CDR2 is SQIVND (reference sequence). J gave up 6 bases and V 4 bases, and 3 bases lay outside the gene matches. The CDR3 loop spans 15 amino acids. This CDR3 is CASSRTSGRSDTQYF. DNA for the CDR3: TGTGCCAGTAGTAGGACTAGCGGGAGGTCGGATACGCAGTATTTT.

This clonotype has just a few counts. The chain has TRBV20-1 and TRBJ2-5; D is perhaps TRBD2 (6 bases). The CDR3 covers 15 residues. Trimming took off 2 bases at V and 2 bases at J, with 15 bases between the two ends. Germline V gene data show CDR1 as DFQATT and CDR2 as SNEGSKA (reference sequence). The CDR3, as DNA: TGCAGTGCTAGATCAGCCAGCGGGCGACAAGAGACCCAGTACTTC. Protein product: CSARSASGRQETQYF.

J is TRBJ2-7 and V is TRBV7-9; tentative D call: TRBD2 (6 bases). The V gene lost 1 base and the J gene lost 3 bases, with 19 bases spanning the gap. Germline V CDR1 and CDR2: SEHNR, FQNEAQ (reference sequence). The length of the CDR3 is 17 residues. For the CDR3, the DNA is TGTGCCAGCAGCTTAGTATTGGGGGTAGCGGTGGGCTACGAGCAGTACTTC. Its protein is CASSLVLGVAVGYEQYF.

This clonotype is categorized as medium-sized (0.01 to 0.1%). The rearrangement joins TRBV6-2 or TRBV6-3 to TRBJ1-3, with a possible D match to TRBD1 (6 bases). In germline, CDR1 is MNHEY, CDR2 SVGEGT. V was shortened by 7 bases and J by 5 bases, with 15 bases between the two germline ends. The CDR3 runs 14 residues. CDR3 amino acids: CASNLQGRRNTIYF. DNA for the CDR3: TGTGCCAGCAACCTACAGGGACGTCGAAACACCATATATTTT.